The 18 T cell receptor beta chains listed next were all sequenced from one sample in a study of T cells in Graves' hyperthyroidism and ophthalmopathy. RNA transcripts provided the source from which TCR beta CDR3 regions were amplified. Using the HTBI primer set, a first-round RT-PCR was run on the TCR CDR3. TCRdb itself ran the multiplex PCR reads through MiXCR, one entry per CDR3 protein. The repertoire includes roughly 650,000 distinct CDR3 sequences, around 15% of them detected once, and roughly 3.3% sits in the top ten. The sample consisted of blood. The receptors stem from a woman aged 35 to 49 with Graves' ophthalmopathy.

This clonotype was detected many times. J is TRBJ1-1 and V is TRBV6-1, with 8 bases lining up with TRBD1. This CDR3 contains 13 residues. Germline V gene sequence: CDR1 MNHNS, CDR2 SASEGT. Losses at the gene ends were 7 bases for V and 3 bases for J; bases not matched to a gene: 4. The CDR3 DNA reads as TGTGCCAGCAACCAGGGGGCATACACTGAAGCTTTCTTT. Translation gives CASNQGAYTEAFF.

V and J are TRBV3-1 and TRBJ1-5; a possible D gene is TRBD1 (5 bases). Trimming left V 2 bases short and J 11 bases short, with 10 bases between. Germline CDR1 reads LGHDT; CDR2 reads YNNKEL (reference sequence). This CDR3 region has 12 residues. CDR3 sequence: CASSQQGRAQHF. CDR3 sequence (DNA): TGTGCCAGCAGCCAACAGGGTAGAGCCCAGCATTTT.

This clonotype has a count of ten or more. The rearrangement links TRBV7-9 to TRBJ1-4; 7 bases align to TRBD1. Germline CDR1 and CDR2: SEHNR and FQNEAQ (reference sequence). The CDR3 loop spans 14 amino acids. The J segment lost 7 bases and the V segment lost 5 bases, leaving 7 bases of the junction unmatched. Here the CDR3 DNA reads TGTGCCAGCAGCCCGACAGGGCGGAGTGAAAAACTGTTTTTT. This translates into CASSPTGRSEKLFF.

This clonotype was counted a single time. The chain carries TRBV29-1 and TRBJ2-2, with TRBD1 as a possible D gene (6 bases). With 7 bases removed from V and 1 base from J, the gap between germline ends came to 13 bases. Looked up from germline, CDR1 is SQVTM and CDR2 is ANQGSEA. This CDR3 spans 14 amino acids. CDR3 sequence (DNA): TGCAGCGCTGCAAAACAGGGGAACACCGGGGAGCTGTTTTTT. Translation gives CSAAKQGNTGELFF.

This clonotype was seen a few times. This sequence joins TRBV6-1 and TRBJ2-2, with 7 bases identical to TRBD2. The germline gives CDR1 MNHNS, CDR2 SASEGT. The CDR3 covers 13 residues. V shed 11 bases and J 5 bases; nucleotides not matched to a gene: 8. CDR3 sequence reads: CACERDWTGELFF. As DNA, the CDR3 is TGTGCCTGCGAGCGGGATTGGACCGGGGAGCTGTTTTTT.

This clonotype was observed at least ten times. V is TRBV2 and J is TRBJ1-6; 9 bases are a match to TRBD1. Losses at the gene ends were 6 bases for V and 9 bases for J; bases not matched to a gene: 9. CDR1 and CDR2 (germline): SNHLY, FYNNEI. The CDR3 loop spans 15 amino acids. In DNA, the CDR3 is TGTGCCAGCAGCGTTCGGGGACAGGGAGGTTCACCCCTCCACTTT. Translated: CASSVRGQGGSPLHF.

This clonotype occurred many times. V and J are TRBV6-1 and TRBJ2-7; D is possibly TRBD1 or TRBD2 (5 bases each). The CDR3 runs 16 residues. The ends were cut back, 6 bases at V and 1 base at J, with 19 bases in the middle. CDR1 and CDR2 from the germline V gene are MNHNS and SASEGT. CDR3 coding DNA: TGTGCCAGCAGCCCTAAGGGGAGCCCGCGGTCCTACGAGCAGTACTTC. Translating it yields CASSPKGSPRSYEQYF.

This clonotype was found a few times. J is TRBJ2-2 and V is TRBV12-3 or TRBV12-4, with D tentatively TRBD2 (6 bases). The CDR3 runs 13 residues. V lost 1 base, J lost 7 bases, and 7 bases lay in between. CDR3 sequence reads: CASSLEEGGELFF. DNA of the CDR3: TGTGCCAGCAGTTTAGAGGAGGGCGGGGAGCTGTTTTTT.

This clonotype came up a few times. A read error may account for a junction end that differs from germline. DNA of the CDR3: TGCAGTGCTCGAGATTCGCGAACGGCGGAAAATGAGCAGTTCTTC. Translating gives CSARDSRTAENEQFF. This chain connects TRBV20-1 to TRBJ2-1, with D uncertain. The CDR3 consists of 15 residues. Germline CDR1 and CDR2: DFQATT and SNEGSKA (reference sequence).

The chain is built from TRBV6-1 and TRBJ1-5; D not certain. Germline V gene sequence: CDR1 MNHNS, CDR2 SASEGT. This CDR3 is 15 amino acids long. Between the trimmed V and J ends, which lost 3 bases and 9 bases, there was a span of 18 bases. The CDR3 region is CASSEPDGGGRPQHF. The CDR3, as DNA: TGTGCCAGCAGTGAGCCGGATGGAGGTGGGAGGCCCCAGCATTTT.

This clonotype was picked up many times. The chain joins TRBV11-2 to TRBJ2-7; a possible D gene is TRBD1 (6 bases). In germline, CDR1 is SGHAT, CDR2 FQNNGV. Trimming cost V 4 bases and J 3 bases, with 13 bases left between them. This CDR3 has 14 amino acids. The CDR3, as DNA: TGTGCCAGCAGCTCGACAGGACTGGGCTACGAGCAGTACTTC. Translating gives CASSSTGLGYEQYF.

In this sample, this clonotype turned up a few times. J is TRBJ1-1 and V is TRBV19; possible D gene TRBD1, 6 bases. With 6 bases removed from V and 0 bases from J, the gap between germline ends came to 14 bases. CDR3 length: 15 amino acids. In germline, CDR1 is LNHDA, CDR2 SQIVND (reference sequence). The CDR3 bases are TGTGCCAGTAGGGACAGTTCAAACCTGAACACTGAAGCTTTCTTT. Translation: CASRDSSNLNTEAFF.

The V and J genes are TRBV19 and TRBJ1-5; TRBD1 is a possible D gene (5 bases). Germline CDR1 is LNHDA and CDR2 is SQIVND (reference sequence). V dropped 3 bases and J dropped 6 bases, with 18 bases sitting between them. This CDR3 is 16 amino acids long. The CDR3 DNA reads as TGTGCCAGTAGTATGGGGGATTTTGGTGGTTTTCAGCCCCAGCATTTT. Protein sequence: CASSMGDFGGFQPQHF. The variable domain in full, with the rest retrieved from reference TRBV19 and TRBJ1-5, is DGGITQSPKYLFRKEGQNVTLSCEQNLNHDAMYWYRQDPGQGLRLIYYSQIVNDFQKGDIAEGYSVSREKKESFPLTVTSAQKNPTAFYLCASSMGDFGGFQPQHFGDGTRLSIL.

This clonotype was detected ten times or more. The DNA of the CDR3 is TGTGCCAGCAGTGCCCTAGGAGGGCTACCCCGAGATGAGCAGTTCTTC. Its translation is CASSALGGLPRDEQFF. This chain uses TRBV2 with TRBJ2-1; TRBD2 might be the D (6 bases). Germline CDR1 reads SNHLY; CDR2 reads FYNNEI. V was trimmed by 4 bases and J by 8 bases, leaving 21 bases between them. The CDR3 runs 16 residues.

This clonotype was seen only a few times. CDR3 region: CASSSYRVETQYF. DNA of the CDR3: TGTGCCAGCAGTTCCTACAGGGTGGAGACGCAGTATTTT. The chain joins TRBV6-1 to TRBJ2-3; D may be TRBD1 (6 bases). With 5 bases removed from V and 9 bases from J, the gap between germline ends came to 15 bases. Germline CDR1 MNHNS, CDR2 SASEGT. This CDR3 has 13 amino acids.

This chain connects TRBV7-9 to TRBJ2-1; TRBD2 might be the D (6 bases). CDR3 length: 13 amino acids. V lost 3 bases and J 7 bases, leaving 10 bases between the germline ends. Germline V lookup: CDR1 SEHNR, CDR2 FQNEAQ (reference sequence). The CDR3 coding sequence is TGTGCCAGCAGCTTTGGGCGGGAAAATGAGCAGTTCTTC. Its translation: CASSFGRENEQFF.

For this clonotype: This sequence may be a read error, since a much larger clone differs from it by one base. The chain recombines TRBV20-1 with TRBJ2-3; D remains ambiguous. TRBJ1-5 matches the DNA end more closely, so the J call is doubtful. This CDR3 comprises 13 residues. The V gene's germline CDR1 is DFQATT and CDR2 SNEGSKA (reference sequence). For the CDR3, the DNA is TGCAGTGCCCGGTGGACGGGCCCAGATACGCAGCATTTT. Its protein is CSARWTGPDTQHF.

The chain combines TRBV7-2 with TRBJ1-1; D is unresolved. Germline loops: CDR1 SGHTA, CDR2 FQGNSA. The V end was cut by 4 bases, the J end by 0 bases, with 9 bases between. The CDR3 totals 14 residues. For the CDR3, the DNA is TGTGCCAGCAGCTCCTCGACTGTGAACACTGAAGCTTTCTTT. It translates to CASSSSTVNTEAFF.